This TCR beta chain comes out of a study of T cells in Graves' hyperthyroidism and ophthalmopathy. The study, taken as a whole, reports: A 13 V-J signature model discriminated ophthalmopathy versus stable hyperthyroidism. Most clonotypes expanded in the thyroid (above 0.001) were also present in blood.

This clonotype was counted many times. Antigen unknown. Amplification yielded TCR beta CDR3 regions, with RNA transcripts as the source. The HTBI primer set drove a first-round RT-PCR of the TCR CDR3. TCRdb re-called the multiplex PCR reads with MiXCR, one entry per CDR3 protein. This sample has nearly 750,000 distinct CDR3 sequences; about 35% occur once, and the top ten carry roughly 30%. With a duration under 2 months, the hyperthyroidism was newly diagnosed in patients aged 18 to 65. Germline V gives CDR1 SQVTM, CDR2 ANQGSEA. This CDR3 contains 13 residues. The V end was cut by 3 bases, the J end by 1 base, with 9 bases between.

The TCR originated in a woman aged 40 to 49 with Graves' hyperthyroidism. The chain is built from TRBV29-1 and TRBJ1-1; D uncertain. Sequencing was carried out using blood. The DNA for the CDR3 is TGCAGCGTTGAGGAAGTCGCGAACACTGAAGCTTTCTTT. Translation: CSVEEVANTEAFF.